A selection of T cell receptor beta chains follows, all from one sample in a study of PD-1 blockade in classical Hodgkin lymphoma. The table came from immunoSEQ multiplex PCR; TCRdb's copy has only in-frame clones and leaves some out. Of some 32,000 clones in the sample, approximately 80% were seen once. The source material was peripheral blood mononuclear cells (PBMCs), sampled at baseline. The receptor set was obtained from a human donor with classical Hodgkin lymphoma. Each CDR3 is given with its conserved first and last residue. Each record gives: J gene, clone size, D gene, V gene, CDR3 protein, CDR3 DNA. D genes are given only for firm matches. Rows may omit the clone size; those that give it use once, few, many or a size class.

TRBJ2-7,NA,TRBD1,TRBV27,CASSSPDRGYEQYF,TGTGCCAGCAGTTCCCCCGACAGGGGTTACGAGCAGTACTTC
TRBJ1-2,NA,TRBD1,TRBV19,CASSKGGAEYANYGYTF,TGTGCCAGTAGTAAAGGGGGCGCAGAGTACGCTAACTATGGCTACACCTTC
TRBJ2-7,NA,NA,TRBV7-2,CASSLERGSSYEQYF,TGTGCCAGCAGCTTAGAACGGGGCAGCTCCTACGAGCAGTACTTC
TRBJ1-5,NA,NA,TRBV6-5,CASPRAQHF,TGTGCCTCCCCCAGAGCCCAGCATTTT
TRBJ2-1,NA,TRBD2,TRBV7-3,CASSPGLADNEQFF,TGTGCCAGCAGCCCAGGACTAGCAGACAATGAGCAGTTCTTC
TRBJ2-1,few,NA,TRBV19,CASSRSRSRSSYNEQFF,TGTGCCAGTAGTAGATCGCGGAGCCGTAGCTCCTACAATGAGCAGTTCTTC
TRBJ2-5,NA,NA,TRBV18,CATLWGETQYF,TGTGCCACACTCTGGGGGGAGACCCAGTACTTC
TRBJ1-4,NA,TRBD1,TRBV7-2,CASSYLGGQGEKLFF,TGTGCCAGCAGCTACCTAGGGGGCCAGGGTGAAAAACTGTTTTTT
TRBJ2-7,NA,NA,TRBV28,CASSLGGSYEQYF,TGTGCCAGCAGTTTGGGCGGCTCCTACGAGCAGTACTTC
TRBJ1-3,NA,NA,TRBV30,CAWLRLSGSTIYF,TGTGCCTGGTTACGGCTAAGTGGCAGCACCATATATTTT
TRBJ1-2,NA,NA,TRBV29-1,CSVVEGGGGYTF,TGCAGCGTTGTAGAGGGAGGGGGTGGCTACACCTTC
TRBJ1-1,NA,TRBD1,TRBV10-3,CAISPGQGGAFF,TGTGCCATCAGCCCCGGACAGGGTGGAGCTTTCTTT
TRBJ1-6,NA,NA,TRBV6-5,CASRAGTERRALHF,TGTGCCAGCAGGGCCGGGACGGAAAGACGGGCCCTCCACTTT
TRBJ2-4,NA,TRBD1,TRBV2,CASRPPGGQAKNIQYF,TGTGCCAGCCGACCTCCAGGGGGCCAAGCCAAAAACATTCAGTACTTC
TRBJ1-1,few,NA,TRBV6-1,CASSEPEPREAFF,TGTGCCAGCAGTGAACCAGAACCACGTGAAGCTTTCTTT
TRBJ1-1,NA,TRBD1,TRBV30,CAWRRQGGTEAFF,TGTGCCTGGCGCCGACAGGGGGGGACTGAAGCTTTCTTT